This passage covers 21 T cell receptor beta chains from one sample sequenced in a study of T cells in Graves' hyperthyroidism and ophthalmopathy. There were TCR beta CDR3 regions amplified from RNA transcripts. Carried out on the TCR CDR3, a first-round RT-PCR used the HTBI primer set. Via MiXCR, TCRdb re-called the multiplex PCR reads, giving one row per CDR3 protein. The sample has 400,000 or so distinct CDR3 sequences; roughly 15% are singletons. Sequencing was done on a sample of blood. The receptors shown here come from an older woman with Graves' ophthalmopathy.

J is TRBJ2-2 and V is TRBV6-2 or TRBV6-3, with D tentatively TRBD1 or TRBD2 (6 bases each). Germline V gene lookup returns CDR1 MNHEY and CDR2 SVGEGT. The CDR3 covers 14 residues. The V end lost 2 bases, the J end lost 5 bases, and 9 bases lay between the germline ends. This chain's CDR3 is CASSYRGRTGELFF. CDR3 bases: TGTGCCAGCAGTTACCGGGGGCGAACCGGGGAGCTGTTTTTT.

This clonotype was counted between two and nine times. This rearrangement joins TRBV6-1 to TRBJ2-1; 7 positions match TRBD1. The CDR3 contains 16 residues. V gave up 6 bases and J gave up 0 bases; unmatched junction bases: 8. Per germline, CDR1 MNHNS and CDR2 SASEGT. The chain's CDR3 is CASRGTAPDSYNEQFF. The CDR3 DNA sequence: TGTGCCAGCAGAGGGACAGCGCCCGACTCCTACAATGAGCAGTTCTTC.

This rearrangement joins TRBV20-1 to TRBJ2-1; 13 nucleotides agree with TRBD2. The CDR3 is made up of 15 amino acids. The trim removed 6 bases at V and 5 bases at J, leaving 7 bases unmatched. Germline V gene data show CDR1 as DFQATT and CDR2 as SNEGSKA (reference sequence). The CDR3 sequence: CSADSTSGRDNEQFF. CDR3 bases: TGCAGTGCGGACTCAACTAGCGGGAGGGACAATGAGCAGTTCTTC.

This chain links TRBV29-1 with TRBJ1-1; 9 nucleotides agree with TRBD1. Germline-derived CDR1 and CDR2 are SQVTM and ANQGSEA. With V trimmed by 2 bases and J by 4 bases, 8 bases remained unmatched. This CDR3 region has 15 residues. Here the CDR3 DNA reads TGCAGCGTTGAAAGAACAGGGGGCTGGTTCACTGAAGCTTTCTTT. Encoded protein: CSVERTGGWFTEAFF.

This chain uses TRBV5-1 with TRBJ2-3; TRBD1 agrees at 8 bases. Germline V gene lookup returns CDR1 SGHRS and CDR2 YFSETQ. V lost 1 base and J lost 5; bases outside the gene matches: 9. The CDR3 has 16 residues. CDR3 nucleotide sequence: TGCGCCAGCAGCTTGAGGGCAGGGGGCGTTCAAGATACGCAGTATTTT. Translating it yields CASSLRAGGVQDTQYF.

This clonotype was picked up many times. This chain connects TRBV5-5 to TRBJ2-1; a weak D match, TRBD1 (5 bases). The CDR3 has 16 amino acids. Trimming cost V 4 bases and J 0 bases, with 14 bases left between them. Germline values: CDR1 SGHKS, CDR2 YYEKEE (reference sequence). The CDR3 DNA sequence: TGTGCCAGCAGCCAGGGCCTCCGGGCCTCCTACAATGAGCAGTTCTTC. Its protein is CASSQGLRASYNEQFF.

This clonotype appeared a few times. V gene TRBV20-1 combines with J gene TRBJ2-7; 8 nucleotides match TRBD2. This CDR3 region has 13 residues. The V gene end was trimmed by 3 bases and the J gene end by 1 base; junction bases not matched to a gene: 2. From germline, CDR1 is DFQATT and CDR2 SNEGSKA (reference sequence). CDR3 loop: CSASTGGSYEQYF. The CDR3 DNA reads as TGCAGTGCTAGTACGGGAGGGTCCTACGAGCAGTACTTC.

The table lists this clonotype with a few counts. J is TRBJ2-3 and V is TRBV19; no definite D call. The CDR3 contains 17 residues. V shed 0 bases and J shed 0 bases, with 13 bases lying between them. From germline, CDR1 is LNHDA and CDR2 SQIVND (reference sequence). The CDR3 spells CASSIDGSESSTDTQYF. The CDR3 DNA sequence: TGTGCCAGTAGTATAGATGGATCGGAGTCTAGCACAGATACGCAGTATTTT.

This clonotype was counted ten times or more. The chain links TRBV20-1 to TRBJ1-5, with 7 nucleotides matching TRBD1. The CDR3 contains 12 residues. V gave up 7 bases and J gave up 5 bases; unmatched junction bases: 5. In germline, CDR1 is DFQATT, CDR2 SNEGSKA (reference sequence). CDR3 bases: TGCAGTGGAGGGCAGGGGGATCAGCCCCAGCATTTT. Its translation: CSGGQGDQPQHF.

This clonotype has at least ten counts. CDR3 residues: CASSLYNTEAFF. CDR3 bases: TGTGCCAGCAGTTTATATAACACTGAAGCTTTCTTT. The rearrangement joins TRBV28 to TRBJ1-1; D call uncertain. Germline CDR1 and CDR2: MDHEN and SYDVKM. This CDR3 region has 12 residues. The ends were cut back, 1 base at V and 2 bases at J, with 2 bases in the middle. Complete variable domain (other parts from reference TRBV28 and TRBJ1-1): DVKVTQSSRYLVKRTGEKVFLECVQDMDHENMFWYRQDPGLGLRLIYFSYDVKMKEKGDIPEGYSVSREKKERFSLILESASTNQTSMYLCASSLYNTEAFFGQGTRLTVV.

The chain links TRBV28 to TRBJ1-1; D uncertain. The V and J ends lost 1 base and 3 bases respectively, with 9 bases between them. From germline, CDR1 is MDHEN and CDR2 SYDVKM. The CDR3 is 14 residues long. The CDR3 sequence: CASSLSAVYTEAFF. The CDR3 DNA follows: TGTGCCAGCAGTTTATCCGCCGTCTACACTGAAGCTTTCTTT. Combining the CDR3 with reference TRBV28 and TRBJ1-1 gives the whole variable domain DVKVTQSSRYLVKRTGEKVFLECVQDMDHENMFWYRQDPGLGLRLIYFSYDVKMKEKGDIPEGYSVSREKKERFSLILESASTNQTSMYLCASSLSAVYTEAFFGQGTRLTVV.

This clonotype was seen ten or more times. This chain links TRBV11-3 with TRBJ2-1; the match to TRBD2 covers 10 bases. The CDR3 consists of 17 residues. Germline V gene sequence: CDR1 SGHNT, CDR2 YENEEA. V lost 1 base, J lost 9 bases, and 12 bases stayed unmatched. The CDR3 DNA reads as TGTGCCAGCAGCTTAGGGAGCGGGAGGGCCGGGTCTATTGAGCAGTTCTTC. Protein product: CASSLGSGRAGSIEQFF.

This clonotype was counted ten times or more. V gene TRBV27 combines with J gene TRBJ2-5, with TRBD2 matching over 13 bases. This CDR3 comprises 17 residues. V lost 6 bases and J lost 2; bases outside the gene matches: 9. Germline CDR1 and CDR2: MNHEY and SMNVEV (reference sequence). CDR3 nucleotides: TGTGCCAGCAGCCCGGGACTAGCGGGATTTGTTCAAGAGACCCAGTACTTC. It translates to CASSPGLAGFVQETQYF.

This clonotype was counted between two and nine times. The chain has TRBV18 and TRBJ2-3, with a weak D call TRBD2 (5 bases). This CDR3 region has 14 residues. Trimming pared 0 bases from V and 9 bases from J, leaving 13 bases between. The V gene's germline CDR1 is KGHSH and CDR2 LQKENI. The CDR3 sequence is CASSPPVRPGTQYF. CDR3 nucleotides: TGTGCCAGCTCACCACCGGTTAGGCCGGGGACGCAGTATTTT. Supplemented by reference TRBV18 and TRBJ2-3, the full variable domain reads NAGVMQNPRHLVRRRGQEARLRCSPMKGHSHVYWYRQLPEEGLKFMVYLQKENIIDESGMPKERFSAEFPKEGPSILRIQQVVRGDSAAYFCASSPPVRPGTQYFGPGTRLTVL.

This chain uses TRBV7-9 with TRBJ2-5, with D perhaps TRBD1 (5 bases). CDR1 and CDR2 from the germline V gene are SEHNR and FQNEAQ (reference sequence). The germline V and J ends were trimmed by 6 bases and 4 bases, with 15 bases remaining between them. This CDR3 region has 14 residues. The CDR3 coding sequence is TGTGCCAGCAGTGGGGCCGGGTCCCTAGAGACCCAGTACTTC. This encodes CASSGAGSLETQYF.

This clonotype was counted ten times or more. The J gene is TRBJ2-2, the V gene TRBV2, with no clear D. The germline V and J ends were trimmed by 2 bases and 4 bases, with 8 bases remaining between them. The CDR3 is made up of 14 amino acids. Germline assignment: CDR1 SNHLY and CDR2 FYNNEI. In DNA, the CDR3 is TGTGCCAGCAGTGAACCTGGTTCCACCGGGGAGCTGTTTTTT. Protein: CASSEPGSTGELFF.

This clonotype was recorded at least ten times. The rearrangement joins TRBV3-1 to TRBJ1-1, with D possibly matching TRBD1 (5 bases). This CDR3 has 14 amino acids. CDR1 LGHDT and CDR2 YNNKEL come from the germline V gene (reference sequence). The V end lost 0 bases, the J end lost 1 base, and 6 bases lay between the germline ends. CDR3 in amino acids: CASSQEGENTEAFF. As DNA, the CDR3 is TGTGCCAGCAGCCAAGAAGGGGAGAACACTGAAGCTTTCTTT.

In this sample, this clonotype turned up a few times. This sequence joins TRBV19 and TRBJ2-2, with D perhaps TRBD1 (6 bases). The CDR3 has 13 amino acids. V was pared by 8 bases and J by 7 bases, with 14 bases between. Germline V gives CDR1 LNHDA, CDR2 SQIVND (reference sequence). The CDR3 DNA is TGTGCCAGTGAAGAGAGGGGGATCGGGGAGCTGTTTTTT. Its translation is CASEERGIGELFF.

The chain recombines TRBV5-1 with TRBJ1-2; 8 bases match TRBD1. The germline V gene has CDR1 SGHRS and CDR2 YFSETQ. The CDR3 is made up of 13 amino acids. The V gene end was trimmed by 3 bases and the J gene end by 6 bases; junction bases not matched to a gene: 4. The CDR3 nucleotides are TGCGCCAGCAGCTCAACAGGGGGGAATGGCTACACCTTC. This translates into CASSSTGGNGYTF. Complete variable domain (other parts from reference TRBV5-1 and TRBJ1-2): KAGVTQTPRYLIKTRGQQVTLSCSPISGHRSVSWYQQTPGQGLQFLFEYFSETQRNKGNFPGRFSGRQFSNSRSEMNVSTLELGDSALYLCASSSTGGNGYTFGSGTRLTVV.

In its sample, this clonotype was seen many times. The V and J genes are TRBV3-1 and TRBJ2-5; no definite D call. The V gene's germline CDR1 is LGHDT and CDR2 YNNKEL (reference sequence). CDR3 length: 13 amino acids. V lost 7 bases, J lost 3 bases, and 12 bases lay in between. The CDR3 DNA follows: TGTGCCAGCACCGACGTTGGCGAAGAGACCCAGTACTTC. Translation: CASTDVGEETQYF.

This clonotype came up a few times. V usage is TRBV6-1 and J usage is TRBJ2-1; D is possibly TRBD1 (6 bases). The V end lost 7 bases, the J end lost 2 bases, and 15 bases lay between the germline ends. This CDR3 is built from 15 residues. Germline V gives CDR1 MNHNS, CDR2 SASEGT. CDR3 protein: CASITQGSPYNEQFF. DNA for the CDR3: TGTGCCAGCATCACACAGGGAAGCCCCTACAATGAGCAGTTCTTC.